The 15 T cell receptor beta chains below all came from one sample that was sequenced in a study of T cell responses to AZD1222 COVID-19 vaccine (dated by TCRdb to 2020 to 2022). Libraries were constructed by the immunoSEQ multiplex PCR assay. TCRdb provides this immuneACCESS table in a form limited to in-frame rearrangements. Some clones are lacking; in checked studies, under half of them reflect an unresolved V gene, and why the rest are absent is not known. The sample table holds 85,000 to 130,000 clones, of which about nine tenths were seen once. The biggest ten clones account for 3.3% of the sample. This specimen's time point label, per the study, means: about 28 days (+/-7) after the second vaccine dose. The intended sense of this specimen's treatment or condition label: meningococcal conjugate vaccine given as trial control. Sequenced material: peripheral blood, taken 28 days after the second dose of the MenACWY control vaccine. The source is an adult who received the MenACWY meningococcal vaccine as a control.

For the CDR3, the DNA is TGTGCCAGCTCGCCGGGACCAACTAATTCACCCCTCCACTTT. Translation: CASSPGPTNSPLHF. The V gene is TRBV6-5, the J gene TRBJ1-6; possible D gene TRBD1, 5 bases. The CDR3 covers 14 residues. Germline-derived CDR1 and CDR2 are MNHEY and SVGAGI. V gave up 8 bases and J gave up 6 bases, with 14 bases separating them.

This sequence joins TRBV11-2 and TRBJ2-5; 8 nucleotides match TRBD1. The CDR3 contains 17 residues. With 0 bases clipped from V and 7 bases from J, the junction kept 13 bases outside the gene matches. CDR1 and CDR2 (germline): SGHAT, FQNNGV. The CDR3 spells CASSLDIWGQVSGTQYF. For the CDR3, the DNA is TGTGCCAGCAGCTTAGATATCTGGGGACAGGTTTCAGGGACCCAGTACTTC.

The gene calls are TRBV24-1 and TRBJ2-3; D remains ambiguous. Germline CDR1 is KGHDR and CDR2 is SFDVKD. The CDR3 extends over 11 amino acids. The V end was cut by 9 bases, the J end by 4 bases, with 7 bases between. The CDR3 here is CATAFSDTQYF. The CDR3 DNA is TGTGCCACCGCTTTCTCAGATACGCAGTATTTT.

The chain couples TRBV7-2 to TRBJ2-3; unclear D gene. Germline CDR1 is SGHTA and CDR2 is FQGNSA. The CDR3 has 14 amino acids. The V gene lost 6 bases and the J gene lost 0 bases, with 10 bases spanning the gap. The CDR3 region has the DNA TGTGCCAGCAGTCCAGCGCTGAGCACAGATACGCAGTATTTT. This translates into CASSPALSTDTQYF. The full variable domain, with the rest looked up from reference TRBV7-2 and TRBJ2-3, is GAGVSQSPSNKVTEKGKDVELRCDPISGHTALYWYRQSLGQGLEFLIYFQGNSAPDKSGLPSDRFSAERTGGSVSTLTIQRTQQEDSAVYLCASSPALSTDTQYFGPGTRLTVL.

This clone was seen just once. As DNA, the CDR3 is TGTGCCAGCAGCTTCAGGGGGGCGAACTCACCCCTCCACTTT. It is translated as CASSFRGANSPLHF. The V and J genes are TRBV7-9 and TRBJ1-6; 7 bases are shared with TRBD1. Germline-derived CDR1 and CDR2 are SEHNR and FQNEAQ (reference sequence). V dropped 3 bases and J dropped 10; count of bases not matched to a gene: 6. This CDR3 comprises 14 residues.

V usage is TRBV10-3 and J usage is TRBJ1-2, with 7 nucleotides matching TRBD1. Germline V lookup: CDR1 ENHRY, CDR2 SYGVKD. CDR3 length: 13 residues. Trimming took 7 bases from V and 6 from J; bases not matched to a gene: 8. In DNA form, the CDR3 reads TGTGCCATCAAGCCCGACAGGGAGGATGGCTACACCTTC. Protein: CAIKPDREDGYTF.

The chain employs TRBV19 and TRBJ2-4; 7 bases match TRBD1. Per the germline V gene, CDR1 is LNHDA and CDR2 is SQIVND (reference sequence). The CDR3 is 15 amino acids. The junction had 4 bases not matched to a gene; V was cut back by 4 bases and J by 1 base. The DNA of the CDR3 is TGTGCCAGTAGTACTCCACAGGGGGCCAAAAACATTCAGTACTTC. Residues: CASSTPQGAKNIQYF.

The chain couples TRBV14 to TRBJ1-4; no clear D gene. This CDR3 spans 18 amino acids. Germline loops: CDR1 SGHDN, CDR2 FVKESK. The V end was cut by 0 bases, the J end by 3 bases, with 17 bases between. For the CDR3, the DNA is TGTGCCAGCAGCCAAGATAATGACGGTAAGGATTCTAATGAAAAACTGTTTTTT. Translation gives CASSQDNDGKDSNEKLFF. The variable domain in full, completed from reference TRBV14 and TRBJ1-4, reads EAGVTQFPSHSVIEKGQTVTLRCDPISGHDNLYWYRRVMGKEIKFLLHFVKESKQDESGMPNNRFLAERTGGTYSTLKVQPAELEDSGVYFCASSQDNDGKDSNEKLFFGSGTQLSVL.

The rearrangement links TRBV5-4 to TRBJ1-2; D perhaps matches TRBD1 (5 bases). The CDR3 is 16 amino acids. Germline CDR1 reads SGHNT; CDR2 reads YYREEE (reference sequence). V was pared by 3 bases and J by 0 bases, with 15 bases between. This CDR3 reads CASSSVGGAANYGYTF. Here the CDR3 DNA reads TGTGCCAGCAGCTCCGTCGGGGGAGCAGCTAACTATGGCTACACCTTC.

The V call is TRBV5-5, the J call TRBJ2-4; TRBD1 is a possible D gene (6 bases). The CDR3 is 14 amino acids. Per the germline V gene, CDR1 is SGHKS and CDR2 is YYEKEE (reference sequence). V gave up 4 bases and J gave up 3 bases, with 11 bases separating them. In DNA, the CDR3 is TGTGCCAGCAGCATAGACAGGCGCAAAAACATTCAGTACTTC. Translation: CASSIDRRKNIQYF.

This clone has only a few counts. The genes are TRBV4-1 and TRBJ1-4; D is possibly TRBD1 (5 bases). Germline V CDR1 and CDR2: MGHRA, YSYEKL. Between the trimmed V and J ends, which lost 6 bases and 6 bases, there was a span of 11 bases. CDR3 length: 13 residues. CDR3: CASSKGIYEKLFF. CDR3 coding DNA: TGCGCCAGCAGTAAGGGGATCTATGAAAAACTGTTTTTT.

The chain has TRBV4-2 and TRBJ2-7; 10 positions match TRBD2. CDR1 is LGHNA, CDR2 YNFKEQ, per germline. This CDR3 is 15 amino acids long. V lost 8 bases to trimming and J lost 2 bases; unmatched junction nucleotides: 9. The CDR3 reads CASEGASGGTYEQYF. The DNA of the CDR3 is TGTGCCAGCGAGGGAGCTAGCGGGGGAACCTACGAGCAGTACTTC.

This clone was seen only a few times. The CDR3 region has the DNA TGTGCCTGGAGTGTACGACAGATTCCCTATAATTCACCCCTCCACTTT. Protein: CAWSVRQIPYNSPLHF. The chain employs TRBV30 and TRBJ1-6, with TRBD1 as a possible D gene (5 bases). The CDR3 has 16 amino acids. Between the trimmed V and J ends, which lost 0 bases and 2 bases, there was a span of 11 bases. The germline V gene has CDR1 GTSNPN and CDR2 SVGIG (reference sequence).

This rearrangement joins TRBV6-4 to TRBJ1-2, with D unresolved. The CDR3 is made up of 15 amino acids. Germline V lookup: CDR1 MRHNA, CDR2 SNTAGT. V was trimmed by 8 bases and J by 8 bases, leaving 24 bases between them. The CDR3 nucleotides read TGTGCCAGCGCGGCCCGATCTTGGAGTCGGGGAGGCTACACCTTC. It codes for CASAARSWSRGGYTF.

V gene TRBV18 combines with J gene TRBJ2-7; maybe TRBD2 (6 bases). Deletions cut 3 bases from V and 6 bases from J, with 12 bases between. CDR1 and CDR2 (germline): KGHSH, LQKENI. The CDR3 covers 13 residues. The CDR3 DNA is TGTGCCAGCTCACCTTTTAGCGGTGGCGAGCAGTACTTC. Amino acid sequence: CASSPFSGGEQYF.